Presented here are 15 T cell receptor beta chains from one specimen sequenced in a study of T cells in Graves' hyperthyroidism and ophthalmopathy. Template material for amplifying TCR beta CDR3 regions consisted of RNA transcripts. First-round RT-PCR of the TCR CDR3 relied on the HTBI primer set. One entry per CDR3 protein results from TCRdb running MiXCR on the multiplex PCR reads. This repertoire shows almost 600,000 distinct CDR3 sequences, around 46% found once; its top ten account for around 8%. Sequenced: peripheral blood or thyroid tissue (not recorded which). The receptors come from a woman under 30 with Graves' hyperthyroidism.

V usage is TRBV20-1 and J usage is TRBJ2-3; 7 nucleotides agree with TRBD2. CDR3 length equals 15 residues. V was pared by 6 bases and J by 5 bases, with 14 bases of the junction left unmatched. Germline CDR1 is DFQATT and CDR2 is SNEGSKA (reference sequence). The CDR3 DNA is TGCAGTGCCGTCCCGGGTGGGAGGGCCTTAGATACGCAGTATTTT. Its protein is CSAVPGGRALDTQYF.

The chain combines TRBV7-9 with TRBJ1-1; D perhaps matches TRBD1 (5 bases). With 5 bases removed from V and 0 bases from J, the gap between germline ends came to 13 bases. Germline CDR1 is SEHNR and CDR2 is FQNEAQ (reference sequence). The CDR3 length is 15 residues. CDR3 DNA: TGTGCCAGCAGCAAATCCGGGACGGTGAACACTGAAGCTTTCTTT. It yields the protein CASSKSGTVNTEAFF. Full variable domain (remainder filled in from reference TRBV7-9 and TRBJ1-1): DTGVSQNPRHKITKRGQNVTFRCDPISEHNRLYWYRQTLGQGPEFLTYFQNEAQLEKSRLLSDRFSAERPKGSFSTLEIQRTEQGDSAMYLCASSKSGTVNTEAFFGQGTRLTVV.

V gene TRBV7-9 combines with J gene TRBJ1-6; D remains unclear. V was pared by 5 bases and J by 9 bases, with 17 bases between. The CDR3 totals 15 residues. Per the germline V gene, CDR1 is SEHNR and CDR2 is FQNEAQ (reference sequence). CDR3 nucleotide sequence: TGTGCCAGCAGCCCATGGACTAGCGGGAGTTCACCCCTCCACTTT. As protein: CASSPWTSGSSPLHF.

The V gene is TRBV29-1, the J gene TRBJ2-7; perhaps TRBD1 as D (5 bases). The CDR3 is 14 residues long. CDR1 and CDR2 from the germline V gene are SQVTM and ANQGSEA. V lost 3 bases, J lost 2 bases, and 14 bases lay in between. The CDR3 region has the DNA TGCAGCGTTGATGGGCAGGGAAAAGCCTACGAGCAGTACTTC. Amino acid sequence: CSVDGQGKAYEQYF.

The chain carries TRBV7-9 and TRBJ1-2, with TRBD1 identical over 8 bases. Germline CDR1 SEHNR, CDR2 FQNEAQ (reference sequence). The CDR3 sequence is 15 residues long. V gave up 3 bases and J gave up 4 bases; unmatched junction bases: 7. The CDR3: CASSFFSGGGYGYTF. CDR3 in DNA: TGTGCCAGCAGCTTCTTCTCAGGGGGCGGCTATGGCTACACCTTC.

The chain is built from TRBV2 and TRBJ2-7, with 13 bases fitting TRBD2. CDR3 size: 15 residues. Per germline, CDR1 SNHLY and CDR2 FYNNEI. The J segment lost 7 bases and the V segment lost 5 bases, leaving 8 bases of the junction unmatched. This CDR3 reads CASSKLAGGFDEQYF. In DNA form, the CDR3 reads TGTGCCAGCAGTAAACTAGCGGGAGGGTTCGATGAGCAGTACTTC.

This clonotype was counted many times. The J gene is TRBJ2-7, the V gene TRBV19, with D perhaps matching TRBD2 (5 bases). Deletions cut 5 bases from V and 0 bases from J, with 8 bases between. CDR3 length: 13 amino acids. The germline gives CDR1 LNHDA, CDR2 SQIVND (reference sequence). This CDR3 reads CASSFGSSYEQYF. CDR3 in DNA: TGTGCCAGTAGTTTTGGGAGCTCCTACGAGCAGTACTTC.

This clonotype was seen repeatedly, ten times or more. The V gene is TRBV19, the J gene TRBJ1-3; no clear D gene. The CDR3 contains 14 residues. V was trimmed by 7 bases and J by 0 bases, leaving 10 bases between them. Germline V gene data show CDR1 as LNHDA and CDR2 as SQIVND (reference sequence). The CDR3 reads CASTPMSSGNTIYF. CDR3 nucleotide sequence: TGTGCCAGTACTCCCATGAGCTCTGGAAACACCATATATTTT. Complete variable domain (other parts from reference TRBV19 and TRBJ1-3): DGGITQSPKYLFRKEGQNVTLSCEQNLNHDAMYWYRQDPGQGLRLIYYSQIVNDFQKGDIAEGYSVSREKKESFPLTVTSAQKNPTAFYLCASTPMSSGNTIYFGEGSWLTVV.

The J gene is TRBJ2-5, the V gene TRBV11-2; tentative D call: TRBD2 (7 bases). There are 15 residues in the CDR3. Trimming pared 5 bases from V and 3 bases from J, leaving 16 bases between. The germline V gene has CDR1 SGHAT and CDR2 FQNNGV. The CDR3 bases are TGTGCCAGCAGCATCGCGGGGGCGTCCAAAGAGACCCAGTACTTC. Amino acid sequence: CASSIAGASKETQYF.

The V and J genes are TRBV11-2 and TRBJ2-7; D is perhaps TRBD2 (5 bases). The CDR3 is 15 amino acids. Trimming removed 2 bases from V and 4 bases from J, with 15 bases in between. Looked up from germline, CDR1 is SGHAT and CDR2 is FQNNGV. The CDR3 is CASSLSAGNTYEQYF. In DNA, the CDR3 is TGTGCCAGCAGCTTATCAGCCGGGAATACTTACGAGCAGTACTTC.

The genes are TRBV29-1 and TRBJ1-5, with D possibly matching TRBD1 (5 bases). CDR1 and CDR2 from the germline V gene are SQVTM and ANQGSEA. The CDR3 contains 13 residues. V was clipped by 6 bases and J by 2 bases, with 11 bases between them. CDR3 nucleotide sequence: TGCAGCGTCCAGGGAGGAGGCAATCAGCCCCAGCATTTT. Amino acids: CSVQGGGNQPQHF.

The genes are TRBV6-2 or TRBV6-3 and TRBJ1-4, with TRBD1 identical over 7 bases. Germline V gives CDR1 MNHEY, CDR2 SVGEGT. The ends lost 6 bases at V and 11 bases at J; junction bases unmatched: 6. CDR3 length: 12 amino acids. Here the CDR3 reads CASSSDRLKLFF. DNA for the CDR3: TGTGCCAGCAGCTCGGACAGGCTGAAACTGTTTTTT.

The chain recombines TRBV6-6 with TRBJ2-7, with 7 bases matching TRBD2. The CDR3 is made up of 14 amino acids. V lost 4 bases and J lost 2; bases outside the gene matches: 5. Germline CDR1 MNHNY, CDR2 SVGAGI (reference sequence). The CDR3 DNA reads TGTGCCAGCAGTTTGCCTAGCGGTGCCTACGAGCAGTACTTC. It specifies CASSLPSGAYEQYF.

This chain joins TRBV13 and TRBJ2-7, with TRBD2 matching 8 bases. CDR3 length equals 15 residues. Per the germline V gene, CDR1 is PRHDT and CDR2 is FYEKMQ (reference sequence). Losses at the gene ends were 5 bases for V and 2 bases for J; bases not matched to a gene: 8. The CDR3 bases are TGTGCCAGCAGCCTAGCGGTCGGGAGGGCCTACGAGCAGTACTTC. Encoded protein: CASSLAVGRAYEQYF.

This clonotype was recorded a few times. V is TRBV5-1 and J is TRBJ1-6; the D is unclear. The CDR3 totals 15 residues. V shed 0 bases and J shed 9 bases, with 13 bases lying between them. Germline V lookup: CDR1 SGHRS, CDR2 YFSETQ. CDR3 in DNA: TGCGCCAGCAGCTTGGGAGGCGGTTATGGTTCACCCCTCCACTTT. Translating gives CASSLGGGYGSPLHF. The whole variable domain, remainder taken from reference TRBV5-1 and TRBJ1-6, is KAGVTQTPRYLIKTRGQQVTLSCSPISGHRSVSWYQQTPGQGLQFLFEYFSETQRNKGNFPGRFSGRQFSNSRSEMNVSTLELGDSALYLCASSLGGGYGSPLHFGNGTRLTVT.